This T cell receptor beta chain appears in the sequencing data of a study of control samples from healthy donors and cancer patients. Clones were sequenced by immunoSEQ multiplex PCR, and TCRdb holds only the in-frame ones, with some missing. The sample lists 90,000 to 100,000 clones, around three quarters seen once, with about 10% in the top ten. CDR1 and CDR2 from the germline V gene are SGDLS and YYNGEE. Trimming removed 3 bases from V and 4 bases from J, with 4 bases in between. The CDR3 length is 11 residues. Sequencing input: blood. The chain links TRBV9 to TRBJ2-5; D remains unclear. The receptor was derived from a woman aged 25-40 years in good health. CDR3 DNA: TGTGCCAGCAGCGCTGCAGAGACCCAGTACTTC. Translating it yields CASSAAETQYF.